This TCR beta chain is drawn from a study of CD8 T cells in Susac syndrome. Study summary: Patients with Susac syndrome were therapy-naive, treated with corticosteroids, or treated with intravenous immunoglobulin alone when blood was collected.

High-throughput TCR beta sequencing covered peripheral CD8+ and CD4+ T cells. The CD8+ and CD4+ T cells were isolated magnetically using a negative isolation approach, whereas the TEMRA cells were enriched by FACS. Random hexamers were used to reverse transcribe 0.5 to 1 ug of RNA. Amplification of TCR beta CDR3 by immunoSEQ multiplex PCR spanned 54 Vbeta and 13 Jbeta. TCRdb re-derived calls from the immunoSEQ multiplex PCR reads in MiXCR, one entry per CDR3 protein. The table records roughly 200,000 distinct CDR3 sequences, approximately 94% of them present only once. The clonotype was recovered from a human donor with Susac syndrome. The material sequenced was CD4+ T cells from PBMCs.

The DNA for the CDR3 is TGCAGTGCTGACTCAGCGGACAGCAAGGGGGATACGCAGTATTTT. Amino acids: CSADSADSKGDTQYF. The chain employs TRBV20-1 and TRBJ2-3, with a possible D match to TRBD1 (6 bases). The ends were cut back, 5 bases at V and 6 bases at J, with 21 bases in the middle. CDR1 is DFQATT, CDR2 SNEGSKA, per germline (reference sequence). The CDR3 runs 15 residues.